Below, 23 T cell receptor beta chains from the same sample are listed, as sequenced in a study of CD8+CD57+ T cells in acquired aplastic anemia. Sequenced patients had shown CD8+CD57+ cell expansion by flow cytometry. TCR beta VDJ and CDR3 profiling used genomic DNA as template. A single record per CDR3 protein comes from TCRdb applying MiXCR to the reads. The data show roughly 150,000 distinct CDR3 sequences, more than 45% seen once. The material sequenced was sorted CD4+, CD8+, or CD8+CD57+ T cells (not recorded which) from PBMCs. All receptors come from a human donor with aplastic anemia.

This clonotype was seen only a few times. The chain recombines TRBV10-3 with TRBJ2-7; 9 nucleotides agree with TRBD1. The CDR3 consists of 13 residues. The germline V gene has CDR1 ENHRY and CDR2 SYGVKD. V lost 7 bases, J lost 3 bases, and 4 bases stayed unmatched. The CDR3 coding sequence is TGTGCCATCACTCCGGGACAGGGCTACGAGCAGTACTTC. This gives the protein CAITPGQGYEQYF.

This clonotype was counted a single time. The rearrangement joins TRBV6-5 to TRBJ1-4; 8 bases match TRBD1. CDR1 MNHEY and CDR2 SVGAGI come from the germline V gene. The CDR3 has 16 residues. V trimming: 4 bases; J trimming: 5 bases; junction bases outside the gene matches: 9. CDR3 amino acids: CASSFSTGGRNEKLFF. The CDR3 DNA reads as TGTGCCAGCAGTTTTAGCACAGGGGGGCGGAATGAAAAACTGTTTTTT.

In the case of this clonotype: This sequence may be a read error, since a much larger clone differs from it by one base. The chain employs TRBV5-4 and TRBJ2-6; 8 nucleotides match TRBD1. Germline CDR1 and CDR2: SGHNT and YYREEE (reference sequence). The CDR3 runs 17 residues. The V and J ends lost 2 bases and 5 bases, in that order; junction bases with no gene match: 9. The CDR3: CASSFTGGKSRANVLTF. In DNA form, the CDR3 reads TGTGCCAGCAGCTTCACAGGGGGGAAGTCTAGGGCCAACGTCCTGACTTTC.

This clonotype was seen many times. The rearrangement joins TRBV20-1 to TRBJ2-5; D is undetermined. Germline V gene data show CDR1 as DFQATT and CDR2 as SNEGSKA (reference sequence). The CDR3 covers 13 residues. Trimming stripped 6 bases from V and 7 bases from J, with 18 bases between. CDR3 loop: CSAPTAVGGTQYF. Written as DNA, the CDR3 is TGCAGTGCACCCACGGCAGTGGGTGGGACCCAGTACTTC.

The chain is built from TRBV11-1 and TRBJ1-1; 9 bases are shared with TRBD1. CDR3 length: 13 amino acids. Germline V gene lookup returns CDR1 SGHAT and CDR2 FQDESV (reference sequence). V was clipped by 5 bases and J by 7 bases; unmatched bases: 5. The CDR3 protein is CASSLTTGGEAFF. CDR3 nucleotides: TGTGCCAGCAGCCTAACGACAGGGGGTGAAGCTTTCTTT. The full variable domain, rest sourced from reference TRBV11-1 and TRBJ1-1, is EAEVAQSPRYKITEKSQAVAFWCDPISGHATLYWYRQILGQGPELLVQFQDESVVDDSQLPKDRFSAERLKGVDSTLKIQPAELGDSAMYLCASSLTTGGEAFFGQGTRLTVV.

At least ten counts were recorded for this clonotype. The J gene is TRBJ2-7, the V gene TRBV20-1; the match to TRBD2 covers 10 bases. This CDR3 has 16 amino acids. Trimming took 0 bases from V and 6 from J; bases not matched to a gene: 11. Germline CDR1 and CDR2: DFQATT and SNEGSKA (reference sequence). The CDR3 DNA reads as TGCAGTGCTAGAGATCCCGCTTCTAGCGGGAGTAGCGAGCAGTACTTC. Protein: CSARDPASSGSSEQYF.

This sequence joins TRBV10-3 and TRBJ1-2, with 9 bases identical to TRBD1. Trimming cost V 4 bases and J 6 bases; bases outside gene matches: 3. The CDR3 length is 13 residues. Germline V gives CDR1 ENHRY, CDR2 SYGVKD. The CDR3 bases are TGTGCCATCAGTGGTACAGGGGGCAATGGCTACACCTTC. Protein product: CAISGTGGNGYTF.

The J gene is TRBJ2-5, the V gene TRBV7-6, with a possible D match to TRBD2 (6 bases). Germline CDR1 and CDR2: SGHVS and FNYEAQ. The V gene lost 2 bases and the J gene lost 3 bases, with 10 bases spanning the gap. The CDR3 is 14 residues long. CDR3 nucleotides: TGTGCCAGCAGCTTACGGGCTAGCGAAGAGACCCAGTACTTC. It specifies CASSLRASEETQYF.

This clonotype came up a few times. The chain recombines TRBV15 with TRBJ2-5; D unresolved. Trimming shortened V by 4 bases and J by 5 bases, and 8 bases separated the two germline ends. This CDR3 has 12 amino acids. Germline values: CDR1 LNHNV, CDR2 YYDKDF (reference sequence). The CDR3 DNA follows: TGTGCCACCAGCACCCCGGGCGAGACCCAGTACTTC. This translates into CATSTPGETQYF.

The chain couples TRBV11-3 to TRBJ2-3; D may be TRBD2 (7 bases). The V and J ends lost 5 bases and 4 bases respectively, with 13 bases between them. This CDR3 is built from 14 residues. In germline, CDR1 is SGHNT, CDR2 YENEEA. The CDR3 here is CASSRGGAADTQYF. DNA for the CDR3: TGTGCCAGCAGCCGTGGGGGGGCTGCAGATACGCAGTATTTT.

V usage is TRBV20-1 and J usage is TRBJ2-5, with D possibly matching TRBD2 (5 bases). CDR1 DFQATT and CDR2 SNEGSKA come from the germline V gene (reference sequence). The CDR3 is made up of 13 amino acids. The V end lost 6 bases, the J end lost 4 bases, and 15 bases lay between the germline ends. The CDR3 sequence: CSANGGGPETQYF. DNA of the CDR3: TGCAGTGCCAACGGAGGAGGCCCAGAGACCCAGTACTTC.

As concerns this clonotype: A much bigger clone sits one base away, suggesting this may be a read error. It is likely a read error, because the conserved phenylalanine at the end of the CDR3 is missing. The V and J genes are TRBV9 and TRBJ2-2; 9 bases agree with TRBD2. CDR3 length: 12 residues. Germline V gene lookup returns CDR1 SGDLS and CDR2 YYNGEE. The CDR3 here is CGTSVSPGELFS. CDR3 bases: TGTGGGACTAGCGTAAGTCCCGGGGAGCTGTTTTCT.

This clonotype has at least ten counts. V gene TRBV5-5 combines with J gene TRBJ2-3; 10 bases match TRBD1. The CDR3 extends over 15 amino acids. Trimming at V came to 5 bases and at J to 4 bases, leaving 7 bases not matched to a gene. CDR1 and CDR2 from the germline V gene are SGHKS and YYEKEE (reference sequence). The CDR3 region is CASRDRDRGADTQYF. The CDR3 DNA reads TGTGCCAGCAGGGACCGGGACAGGGGCGCAGATACGCAGTATTTT. Drawing the rest from reference TRBV5-5 and TRBJ2-3, the complete variable domain is DAGVTQSPTHLIKTRGQQVTLRCSPISGHKSVSWYQQVLGQGPQFIFQYYEKEERGRGNFPDRFSARQFPNYSSELNVNALLLGDSALYLCASRDRDRGADTQYFGPGTRLTVL.

This clonotype was counted at least ten times. The rearrangement joins TRBV11-2 to TRBJ2-2, with 7 bases matching TRBD1. The CDR3 extends over 14 amino acids. Germline CDR1 is SGHAT and CDR2 is FQNNGV. V was clipped by 0 bases and J by 7 bases; unmatched bases: 2. In DNA form, the CDR3 reads TGTGCCAGCAGCTTAGATCGACAGGGCGGGGAGCTGTTTTTT. Protein product: CASSLDRQGGELFF. The full variable domain, in which reference TRBV11-2 and TRBJ2-2 provide the parts outside the CDR3, is EAGVAQSPRYKIIEKRQSVAFWCNPISGHATLYWYQQILGQGPKLLIQFQNNGVVDDSQLPKDRFSAERLKGVDSTLKIQPAKLEDSAVYLCASSLDRQGGELFFGEGSRLTVL.

CDR3 nucleotide sequence: TGCAGTGTGGGTGGGGACTCCTACGAGCAGTACTTC. Its translation: CSVGGDSYEQYF. This chain uses TRBV20-1 with TRBJ2-7; D call uncertain. V was pared by 7 bases and J by 0 bases, with 10 bases between. The CDR3 sequence is 12 residues long. Germline V gene lookup returns CDR1 DFQATT and CDR2 SNEGSKA (reference sequence).

This clonotype came up once. CDR3 sequence: CSARDRGPRANSPLHF. In nucleotides, the CDR3 is TGCAGTGCTCGGGACAGGGGGCCAAGGGCGAATTCACCCCTCCACTTT. The J gene is TRBJ1-6, the V gene TRBV20-1; 12 bases are a match to TRBD1. Germline CDR1 is DFQATT and CDR2 is SNEGSKA (reference sequence). J gave up 7 bases and V 5 bases, and 9 bases lay outside the gene matches. This CDR3 is built from 16 residues.

There are many counts of this clonotype. The V call is TRBV19, the J call TRBJ1-6; maybe TRBD1 (5 bases). Germline CDR1 and CDR2: LNHDA and SQIVND (reference sequence). This CDR3 is 14 amino acids long. V was cut by 7 bases and J by 10 bases, with 17 bases left in between. The CDR3 loop reads CASKPEERDSPLHF. As DNA, the CDR3 is TGTGCCAGTAAGCCGGAGGAAAGGGACTCACCCCTCCACTTT.

In its sample, this clonotype was seen once. The rearrangement links TRBV10-2 to TRBJ2-1; 8 nucleotides match TRBD1. V lost 2 bases to trimming and J lost 6 bases; unmatched junction nucleotides: 6. The CDR3 totals 15 residues. The germline V gene encodes CDR1 WSHSY and CDR2 SAAADI. CDR3 in DNA: TGCGCCAGCAGTGAGCCGGGACAGGCCGGCAATGAGCAGTTCTTC. It encodes CASSEPGQAGNEQFF.

This clonotype came up many times. This sequence joins TRBV24-1 and TRBJ2-3; unclear D gene. The CDR3 runs to 14 residues. Germline V gene lookup returns CDR1 KGHDR and CDR2 SFDVKD. The V and J ends lost 2 bases and 7 bases respectively, with 12 bases between them. As DNA, the CDR3 is TGTGCCACCAGTGATTACCGCCCCCCGCATACGCAGTATTTT. This encodes CATSDYRPPHTQYF.

Ten or more counts support this clonotype. The genes are TRBV5-5 and TRBJ2-7, with TRBD2 matching 8 bases. This CDR3 has 14 residues. The V segment lost 2 bases and the J segment 2 bases; nucleotides outside the gene matches: 3. Germline-derived CDR1 and CDR2 are SGHKS and YYEKEE (reference sequence). The CDR3 loop is CASSFGGVPYEQYF. The DNA for the CDR3 is TGTGCCAGCAGCTTCGGGGGGGTTCCCTACGAGCAGTACTTC.

The gene calls are TRBV7-9 and TRBJ2-7; unclear D gene. Germline V gene sequence: CDR1 SEHNR, CDR2 FQNEAQ (reference sequence). With 1 base removed from V and 9 bases from J, the gap between germline ends came to 10 bases. The CDR3 length is 12 residues. The CDR3, as DNA: TGTGCCAGCAGCTTAGAACCCCTTGTGCAGTACTTC. Amino acids: CASSLEPLVQYF.

In its sample, this clonotype was seen many times. The chain joins TRBV6-1 to TRBJ2-7; a possible D gene is TRBD2 (5 bases). Germline V gene lookup returns CDR1 MNHNS and CDR2 SASEGT. CDR3 length: 11 residues. V lost 6 bases and J 3 bases, leaving 6 bases between the germline ends. CDR3 loop: CASREDYEQYF. Written as DNA, the CDR3 is TGTGCCAGCAGGGAGGACTACGAGCAGTACTTC.

This clonotype was found a few times. The V and J genes are TRBV6-1 and TRBJ1-3; 8 bases align to TRBD1. Trimming cost V 8 bases and J 3 bases; bases outside gene matches: 6. The CDR3 totals 14 residues. The germline V gene encodes CDR1 MNHNS and CDR2 SASEGT. The CDR3: CASDNRGVGNTIYF. DNA for the CDR3: TGTGCCAGCGATAACAGGGGGGTTGGAAACACCATATATTTT.